This TCR beta chain appears in the sequencing data of a study of T cell responses to AZD1222 COVID-19 vaccine. Whole-study findings and limits: Recipients of AZD1222 seropositive at baseline numbered only 6 or 7. Along spike, vaccine-associated CD4 TCRs were found throughout, with dominance at 160-218 and 743-854.

On this clone itself: As yet, its antigen is unknown.

The length of the CDR3 is 15 residues. Unmatched junction bases numbered 9, after V lost 6 bases and J lost 4 bases. Germline V gives CDR1 LNHDA, CDR2 SQIVND (reference sequence). Sequencing was performed with immunoSEQ multiplex PCR; in TCRdb, only in-frame clones are kept and a portion is missing. The sample shows 100,000 to 140,000 clones, 92% of them seen only once. The specimen was peripheral blood, collected 28 days after the second AZD1222 dose. The chain joins TRBV19 to TRBJ1-5; 7 nucleotides match TRBD1. This TCR was recovered from an adult who received the AZD1222 COVID-19 vaccine. CDR3 DNA: TGTGCCAGTAGCAAAGGACAGGTCACAAATCAGCCCCAGCATTTT. As protein: CASSKGQVTNQPQHF.